Following are 21 T cell receptor beta chains from one sample sequenced in a study of T cell responses to AZD1222 COVID-19 vaccine (dated by TCRdb to 2020 to 2023). The time point label for this specimen denotes: baseline before first vaccination. Library generation was performed with the immunoSEQ multiplex PCR assay. Held by TCRdb, this immuneACCESS table contains in-frame sequences only and omits some clones. Under half of the omission traces to an unresolved V gene where checked; the cause of the rest is unknown. The sample table contains roughly 150,000 clones; only one count was recorded for 80% to 95% of them. The ten largest clones capture roughly 1.3% of the sample. The starting material was peripheral blood, obtained on day 0 of AZD1222 vaccination. All receptors derive from an adult in good health.

The chain joins TRBV2 to TRBJ1-5; D is unclear. Germline loops: CDR1 SNHLY, CDR2 FYNNEI. The CDR3 contains 15 residues. V was pared by 7 bases and J by 0 bases, with 13 bases between. The CDR3 sequence is CASIARLNSNQPQHF. The CDR3 DNA reads as TGTGCCAGCATCGCCAGGCTGAATAGCAATCAGCCCCAGCATTTT. Supplemented by reference TRBV2 and TRBJ1-5, the full variable domain reads EPEVTQTPSHQVTQMGQEVILRCVPISNHLYFYWYRQILGQKVEFLVSFYNNEISEKSEIFDDQFSVERPDGSNFTLKIRSTKLEDSAMYFCASIARLNSNQPQHFGDGTRLSIL.

The CDR3 sequence is CASSQGPPPGVAFF. The CDR3 DNA sequence: TGTGCCAGCAGCCAAGGGCCCCCCCCGGGAGTAGCTTTCTTT. The chain carries TRBV4-2 and TRBJ1-1; no reliable D call. Trimming pared 1 base from V and 10 bases from J, leaving 16 bases between. CDR3 size: 14 residues. Per germline, CDR1 LGHNA and CDR2 YNFKEQ.

The chain joins TRBV10-3 to TRBJ2-2; a possible D gene is TRBD1 (6 bases). With 4 bases removed from V and 7 bases from J, the gap between germline ends came to 31 bases. The CDR3 has 20 residues. Germline lookup yields CDR1 ENHRY and CDR2 SYGVKD. As DNA, the CDR3 is TGTGCCATCAGTGGGACTCACGTACAATCGAGGGGGAATGTAGGCGGGGAGCTGTTTTTT. Its translation is CAISGTHVQSRGNVGGELFF.

The chain joins TRBV2 to TRBJ2-2, with 7 bases matching TRBD2. Germline CDR1 reads SNHLY; CDR2 reads FYNNEI. After removal of 5 bases from V and 1 base from J, the junction contained 10 bases not matched to a gene. The CDR3 has 17 residues. The CDR3 is CASSTEREGGNTGELFF. CDR3 DNA: TGTGCCAGCAGTACGGAGCGGGAAGGCGGGAACACCGGGGAGCTGTTTTTT.

As for this clone: The junction shows a germline mismatch at one end, possibly a read error. V gene TRBV7-9 combines with J gene TRBJ1-1; D is ambiguous. Germline V gene data show CDR1 as SEHNR and CDR2 as FQNEAQ (reference sequence). The CDR3 length is 10 residues. The CDR3: CASGWEKYGF. CDR3 DNA sequence: TGTGCCAGCGGCTGGGAGAAATATGGGTTT. Filled out from reference TRBV7-9 and TRBJ1-1, the complete variable domain reads DTGVSQNPRHKITKRGQNVTFRCDPISEHNRLYWYRQTLGQGPEFLTYFQNEAQLEKSRLLSDRFSAERPKGSFSTLEIQRTEQGDSAMYLCASGWEKYGFGQGTRLTVV.

The CDR3, as DNA: TGCGCCAGCAGCTTGGGACAGGGGGCTTCTAACTATGGCTACACCTTC. Translated, it gives CASSLGQGASNYGYTF. The chain employs TRBV5-1 and TRBJ1-2; the match to TRBD1 covers 10 bases. Germline V lookup: CDR1 SGHRS, CDR2 YFSETQ. This CDR3 contains 16 residues. V dropped 0 bases and J dropped 0; count of bases not matched to a gene: 2. The full variable domain, completed using reference TRBV5-1 and TRBJ1-2, is KAGVTQTPRYLIKTRGQQVTLSCSPISGHRSVSWYQQTPGQGLQFLFEYFSETQRNKGNFPGRFSGRQFSNSRSEMNVSTLELGDSALYLCASSLGQGASNYGYTFGSGTRLTVV.

The chain combines TRBV3-1 (or the pseudogene TRBV3-2) with TRBJ2-7; D might be TRBD2 (5 bases). The CDR3 loop spans 15 amino acids. Germline CDR1 LGHDT, CDR2 YNNKEL (reference sequence). The V end was cut by 4 bases, the J end by 3 bases, with 16 bases between. Here the CDR3 reads CASSPERGKIYEQYF. The CDR3 DNA follows: TGTGCCAGCAGCCCGGAACGAGGGAAAATCTACGAGCAGTACTTC.

This clone was observed once. The genes are TRBV5-1 and TRBJ2-5, with TRBD2 matching 10 bases. The V gene end was trimmed by 4 bases and the J gene end by 3 bases; junction bases not matched to a gene: 3. The CDR3 consists of 14 residues. Germline V gene lookup returns CDR1 SGHRS and CDR2 YFSETQ. CDR3 region: CASSKGLAEETQYF. Written as DNA, the CDR3 is TGCGCCAGCAGCAAAGGACTAGCGGAAGAGACCCAGTACTTC.

This clone appeared once. This sequence joins TRBV5-6 and TRBJ1-3, with D unresolved. The CDR3 is 16 residues long. V dropped 1 base and J dropped 1 base, with 12 bases sitting between them. CDR1 is SGHDT and CDR2 is YYEEEE in the germline V gene. The CDR3 region is CASSLLGDKSGNTIYF. The CDR3 DNA follows: TGTGCCAGCAGCTTGCTCGGGGATAAGTCTGGAAACACCATATATTTT.

The chain is built from TRBV5-6 and TRBJ1-1; D not resolved. Germline V gene data show CDR1 as SGHDT and CDR2 as YYEEEE. The CDR3 sequence is 12 residues long. Trimming stripped 7 bases from V and 4 bases from J, with 11 bases between. CDR3 sequence (DNA): TGTGCCAGCTTCGTCGGAGGCACTGAAGCTTTCTTT. As protein: CASFVGGTEAFF.

The V and J genes are TRBV7-2 and TRBJ2-5; 8 nucleotides align to TRBD2. Germline trimming cut 3 bases from V and 2 bases from J; bases unmatched to any gene: 5. CDR1 SGHTA and CDR2 FQGNSA come from the germline V gene. This CDR3 spans 15 amino acids. This chain's CDR3 is CASSFALAGQETQYF. The CDR3 region has the DNA TGTGCCAGCAGCTTTGCCTTAGCGGGGCAAGAGACCCAGTACTTC.

This chain uses TRBV20-1 with TRBJ1-5; D is undetermined. Germline V gives CDR1 DFQATT, CDR2 SNEGSKA (reference sequence). The CDR3 is 18 residues long. Trimming removed 3 bases from V and 3 bases from J, with 24 bases in between. For the CDR3, the DNA is TGCAGTGCTAGTCGGTTATTGGTAGGACTGAAGCCCAATCAGCCCCAGCATTTT. Translation gives CSASRLLVGLKPNQPQHF.

The V call is TRBV5-6, the J call TRBJ1-4; maybe TRBD1 (5 bases). The CDR3 covers 13 residues. CDR1 SGHDT and CDR2 YYEEEE come from the germline V gene. Trimming cost V 4 bases and J 8 bases, with 12 bases left between them. Written as DNA, the CDR3 is TGTGCCAGCAGCGCTTCAGGGAGAGAAAAACTGTTTTTT. This gives the protein CASSASGREKLFF.

The V gene is TRBV19, the J gene TRBJ2-1; possibly TRBD2 for D (6 bases). CDR3 size: 15 residues. V lost 5 bases and J 6 bases, leaving 17 bases between the germline ends. The germline CDR1 and CDR2 sequences are LNHDA and SQIVND (reference sequence). CDR3 nucleotides: TGTGCCAGTAGTGCCCCGACTAGAAGTACCAATGAGCAGTTCTTC. This encodes CASSAPTRSTNEQFF.

The chain couples TRBV10-3 to TRBJ1-4; TRBD1 matches 7 bases. The CDR3 is made up of 14 amino acids. CDR1 is ENHRY, CDR2 SYGVKD, per germline. The J segment lost 5 bases and the V segment lost 4 bases, leaving 4 bases of the junction unmatched. The CDR3 region is CAISGTGVNEKLFF. The CDR3, as DNA: TGTGCCATCAGTGGGACAGGAGTGAATGAAAAACTGTTTTTT.

This chain links TRBV14 with TRBJ1-2; D may be TRBD1 (6 bases). The CDR3 spans 16 residues. Trimming removed 4 bases at V and 5 bases at J, with 20 bases between. Germline CDR1 and CDR2: SGHDN and FVKESK. The CDR3 DNA follows: TGTGCCAGCAGCCGGTCGGCTGTGGGGGGCGAGTATGGCTACACCTTC. Translated: CASSRSAVGGEYGYTF.

J is TRBJ2-7 and V is TRBV23-1; D might be TRBD1 (7 bases). TRBV23-1 counts as an open reading frame of uncertain function. Between the trimmed V and J ends, which lost 3 bases and 5 bases, there was a span of 20 bases. CDR3 length equals 16 residues. CDR3 sequence: CASSHRGTVERDEQYF. The CDR3, as DNA: TGCGCCAGCAGTCACCGCGGGACAGTCGAGAGGGACGAGCAGTACTTC.

This clone has a single count. This rearrangement joins TRBV28 to TRBJ2-3; D uncertain. V lost 10 bases and J 2 bases, leaving 19 bases between the germline ends. In germline, CDR1 is MDHEN, CDR2 SYDVKM. The CDR3 has 15 amino acids. The CDR3 region has the DNA TGTGCCATCACCGGACCTACGTCCCTCACAGATACGCAGTATTTT. This gives the protein CAITGPTSLTDTQYF. The full variable domain, its missing parts supplied by reference TRBV28 and TRBJ2-3, is DVKVTQSSRYLVKRTGEKVFLECVQDMDHENMFWYRQDPGLGLRLIYFSYDVKMKEKGDIPEGYSVSREKKERFSLILESASTNQTSMYLCAITGPTSLTDTQYFGPGTRLTVL.

In DNA, the CDR3 is TGTGCCAGCAGTTACAATGGCAGGGTGAATTCACCCCTCCACTTT. It translates to CASSYNGRVNSPLHF. The chain couples TRBV6-5 to TRBJ1-6, with TRBD1 as a possible D gene (5 bases). Germline V CDR1 and CDR2: MNHEY, SVGAGI. The CDR3 loop spans 15 amino acids. V was pared by 2 bases and J by 7 bases, with 12 bases between.

The chain carries TRBV13 and TRBJ1-1; no firm D call. V was clipped by 4 bases and J by 5 bases, with 11 bases between them. This CDR3 has 13 residues. CDR1 and CDR2 (germline): PRHDT, FYEKMQ (reference sequence). The CDR3 here is CASSSLRETEAFF. CDR3 DNA: TGTGCCAGCAGCTCTCTCCGGGAGACTGAAGCTTTCTTT. Combining the CDR3 with reference TRBV13 and TRBJ1-1 gives the whole variable domain AAGVIQSPRHLIKEKRETATLKCYPIPRHDTVYWYQQGPGQDPQFLISFYEKMQSDKGSIPDRFSAQQFSDYHSELNMSSLELGDSALYFCASSSLRETEAFFGQGTRLTVV.

The chain uses TRBV6-6 and TRBJ1-3; 8 bases agree with TRBD1. The V and J ends lost 5 bases and 0 bases, in that order; junction bases with no gene match: 6. This CDR3 contains 16 residues. The germline gives CDR1 MNHNY, CDR2 SVGAGI (reference sequence). DNA of the CDR3: TGTGCCAGCAGTCCGGGACAGGAGATCTCTGGAAACACCATATATTTT. It is translated as CASSPGQEISGNTIYF.